This T cell receptor (beta chain) was found in a study of PD-L1 blockade in urothelial cancer. Study at large: Between 0 and 3 prior chemotherapy regimens had been given to patients. Blood analysis was done at 3 weeks (second dose) and 6 weeks after treatment began. A median blood sample held approximately 140,000 T cells and more than 80,000 unique TCRs.

Profiled with immunoSEQ multiplex PCR; TCRdb holds only in-frame clones, not every one. The sample carries roughly 120,000 clones, around nine tenths recorded once. As for time point: peripheral blood 6 weeks after treatment start. Locally advanced or metastatic urothelial carcinoma affected the patients. The TCR sequence derives from a man aged 55 to 70 with urothelial cancer. The sequences come from PBMCs, collected around atezolizumab (anti-PD-L1) treatment.

The CDR3 protein is CASSIGTGKTDTQYF. CDR3 nucleotides: TGTGCCAGCAGTATAGGGACAGGGAAGACAGATACGCAGTATTTT. The V call is TRBV6-5, the J call TRBJ2-3; 9 nucleotides match TRBD1. The CDR3 covers 15 residues. Trimming cost V 5 bases and J 3 bases; bases outside gene matches: 6. Germline values: CDR1 MNHEY, CDR2 SVGAGI.